The 30 T cell receptor beta chains presented below share a single source sample, sequenced in a study of regulatory T cells in long-lasting Graves disease. Library construction for TCR beta used iRepertoire HTBI primers and Arm-PCR of CDR3 regions. TCRdb fed the multiplex PCR reads into MiXCR, producing one record per CDR3 protein. The sample gives a few hundred thousand distinct CDR3 sequences, 14% to 15% of which show up once; about 8% is in the top ten. As to time point: newly diagnosed GD, antithyroid drugs for less than 3 months. Extracted RNA from PBMCs served as the source of the TCR library. In addition, the sample was reused for a study of T cells in Graves' hyperthyroidism and ophthalmopathy.

The material sequenced was peripheral blood mononuclear cells (PBMCs), taken at new diagnosis, from a patient treated with antithyroid drugs. The receptors shown here come from a woman aged 40 to 49 with Graves disease.

This clonotype showed up many times. The chain couples TRBV6-1 to TRBJ1-1; TRBD1 matches at 7 bases. Germline V CDR1 and CDR2: MNHNS, SASEGT. The CDR3 is made up of 15 amino acids. J was trimmed by 4 bases and V by 5 bases; bases with no gene match: 10. CDR3 protein: CASSPGGGRATEAFF. DNA of the CDR3: TGTGCCAGCAGTCCCGGAGGGGGCAGGGCCACTGAAGCTTTCTTT.

The chain joins TRBV4-1 to TRBJ2-3, with unresolved D. Germline V CDR1 and CDR2: MGHRA, YSYEKL. CDR3 length: 14 residues. The V end lost 3 bases, the J end lost 6 bases, and 13 bases lay between the germline ends. The CDR3 nucleotides read TGCGCCAGCAGCCAGGTGGGATCGGTGGATACGCAGTATTTT. Translating it yields CASSQVGSVDTQYF.

V usage is TRBV6-2 or TRBV6-3 and J usage is TRBJ2-4; possible D gene TRBD1, 6 bases. Germline lookup yields CDR1 MNHEY and CDR2 SVGEGT. This CDR3 comprises 14 residues. Trimming took 3 bases from V and 1 from J, leaving 7 bases between them. CDR3: CASSYTGAKNIQYF. The CDR3 DNA reads TGTGCCAGCAGTTATACAGGGGCCAAAAACATTCAGTACTTC.

This clonotype has a handful of counts. The chain couples TRBV19 to TRBJ2-2, with D unresolved. This CDR3 is 10 amino acids long. Per the germline V gene, CDR1 is LNHDA and CDR2 is SQIVND (reference sequence). V lost 7 bases and J lost 7, with 4 bases in between. CDR3 coding DNA: TGTGCCAGTATCGGCGGGGAGCTGTTTTTT. Translated: CASIGGELFF.

This sequence joins TRBV6-2 or TRBV6-3 and TRBJ2-5; D could derive from TRBD1 or TRBD2 (7 bases each). Trimming took 2 bases from V and 0 from J, leaving 16 bases between them. The germline V gene has CDR1 MNHEY and CDR2 SVGEGT. This CDR3 comprises 17 residues. Written as DNA, the CDR3 is TGTGCCAGCAGTTACACCAGGGGGGGATTCAACCAAGAGACCCAGTACTTC. Translated, it gives CASSYTRGGFNQETQYF.

CDR3 DNA sequence: TGTGCCAGCAGACCCACAGGGGCATCTAATGAAAAACTGTTTTTT. The encoded protein is CASRPTGASNEKLFF. V and J are TRBV7-2 and TRBJ1-4; TRBD1 agrees at 7 bases. Germline V gene lookup returns CDR1 SGHTA and CDR2 FQGNSA. Germline trimming cut 6 bases from V and 3 bases from J; bases unmatched to any gene: 7. The CDR3 is 15 amino acids.

This clonotype was seen many times. The chain combines TRBV28 with TRBJ1-2; the match to TRBD1 covers 7 bases. CDR1 is MDHEN and CDR2 is SYDVKM in the germline V gene. The V segment lost 6 bases and the J segment 4 bases; nucleotides outside the gene matches: 5. The CDR3 has 13 amino acids. In nucleotides, the CDR3 is TGTGCCAGCAGCAAGGGACAGATCTATGGCTACACCTTC. Translated: CASSKGQIYGYTF.

J is TRBJ2-7 and V is TRBV7-9; a possible D gene is TRBD2 (5 bases). The germline CDR1 and CDR2 sequences are SEHNR and FQNEAQ (reference sequence). Trimming left V 6 bases short and J 3 bases short, with 9 bases between. This CDR3 is built from 12 residues. The CDR3 DNA reads as TGTGCCAGCAGTAGCGCAAACTACGAGCAGTACTTC. It yields the protein CASSSANYEQYF.

This clonotype was found many times. V and J are TRBV11-2 and TRBJ2-3; possibly TRBD2 for D (5 bases). The CDR3 has 14 residues. V lost 7 bases to trimming and J lost 1 base, with 12 bases between them. Looked up from germline, CDR1 is SGHAT and CDR2 is FQNNGV. The CDR3 protein is CASTLGVGTDTQYF. The DNA of the CDR3 is TGTGCCAGCACCCTCGGGGTCGGCACAGATACGCAGTATTTT.

As for this clonotype: A much larger clonotype is one base distant, so this may be a read error. This rearrangement joins TRBV11-2 to TRBJ2-5, with unresolved D. CDR3 length equals 12 residues. Germline assignment: CDR1 SGHAT and CDR2 FQNNGV. V was clipped by 1 base and J by 13 bases, with 13 bases between them. The CDR3 here is CASSLAARARYF. The DNA for the CDR3 is TGTGCCAGCAGCTTAGCGGCCCGTGCCCGGTACTTC.

Remarks on this clonotype: This may come from a read error, since a much larger clone is one base off. The final CDR3 position lacks the conserved phenylalanine or tryptophan, pointing to a likely read error. The J gene is TRBJ2-5, the V gene TRBV13; 7 bases are a match to TRBD2. The germline CDR1 and CDR2 sequences are PRHDT and FYEKMQ (reference sequence). The CDR3 spans 17 residues. Trimming took 1 base from V and 1 from J; bases not matched to a gene: 9. The CDR3 sequence is CASSLEGLAATQETQYL. The CDR3 DNA reads TGTGCCAGCAGCTTAGAAGGGCTAGCGGCAACCCAAGAGACCCAGTACCTC.

This clonotype appeared many times. The chain is built from TRBV11-2 and TRBJ1-2; 8 bases agree with TRBD1. V gave up 5 bases and J gave up 8 bases; unmatched junction bases: 7. The CDR3 runs 13 residues. CDR1 and CDR2 (germline): SGHAT, FQNNGV. CDR3 coding DNA: TGTGCCAGCAGCCCGCAGGGGGCCTGGGGCTACACCTTC. Translation gives CASSPQGAWGYTF. Full variable domain (outside the CDR3, taken from reference TRBV11-2 and TRBJ1-2): EAGVAQSPRYKIIEKRQSVAFWCNPISGHATLYWYQQILGQGPKLLIQFQNNGVVDDSQLPKDRFSAERLKGVDSTLKIQPAKLEDSAVYLCASSPQGAWGYTFGSGTRLTVV.

To note about this clonotype: A junction end diverges from the germline sequence, so it may reflect a read error. The V gene is TRBV20-1, the J gene TRBJ1-1, with 8 nucleotides matching TRBD1. CDR3 length: 13 residues. Germline V gene lookup returns CDR1 DFQATT and CDR2 SNEGSKA (reference sequence). The CDR3 loop is CSAIYPGGPEALF. The CDR3 coding sequence is TGCAGTGCCATCTACCCAGGGGGCCCTGAAGCTCTCTTT.

Ten or more counts support this clonotype. V gene TRBV5-1 combines with J gene TRBJ2-2; 9 positions match TRBD2. Germline CDR1 is SGHRS and CDR2 is YFSETQ. V shed 6 bases, J shed 6 bases, and the junction held 6 bases outside the gene matches. The CDR3 has 14 residues. CDR3: CASKEREVSGELFF. The CDR3 DNA reads as TGCGCCAGCAAAGAGCGGGAGGTATCCGGGGAGCTGTTTTTT.

This clonotype was found many times. The V call is TRBV24-1, the J call TRBJ1-2; a weak D match, TRBD1 (5 bases). The V end lost 4 bases, the J end lost 4 bases, and 12 bases lay between the germline ends. Germline CDR1 and CDR2: KGHDR and SFDVKD. The CDR3 covers 14 residues. The CDR3 is CATSERGRSYGYTF. The CDR3 DNA follows: TGTGCCACCAGTGAGAGGGGACGTAGCTATGGCTACACCTTC.

This clonotype was counted ten times or more. The chain links TRBV19 to TRBJ2-5; D may match TRBD1 or TRBD2 (5 bases each). Between the trimmed V and J ends, which lost 3 bases and 0 bases, there was a span of 20 bases. CDR1 is LNHDA, CDR2 SQIVND, per germline (reference sequence). The CDR3 sequence is 18 residues long. CDR3: CASSMKGPSVGNQETQYF. DNA for the CDR3: TGTGCCAGTAGTATGAAGGGACCCTCCGTGGGGAACCAAGAGACCCAGTACTTC.

This clonotype was recorded many times. The rearrangement joins TRBV7-6 to TRBJ2-1; TRBD2 aligns across 7 bases. V dropped 5 bases and J dropped 5; count of bases not matched to a gene: 9. Per the germline V gene, CDR1 is SGHVS and CDR2 is FNYEAQ. There are 15 residues in the CDR3. The CDR3 nucleotides read TGTGCCAGCAGCCCTAACCGACTAGCAAACAATGAGCAGTTCTTC. It is translated as CASSPNRLANNEQFF.

This chain joins TRBV19 and TRBJ1-5; 7 bases align to TRBD1. The CDR3 is made up of 15 amino acids. From germline, CDR1 is LNHDA and CDR2 SQIVND (reference sequence). Trimming at V came to 3 bases and at J to 4 bases, leaving 6 bases not matched to a gene. The CDR3 is CASSMKGARNQPQHF. The CDR3 DNA is TGTGCCAGTAGTATGAAGGGGGCGAGAAATCAGCCCCAGCATTTT.

A few counts support this clonotype. The rearrangement links TRBV12-3 or TRBV12-4 to TRBJ2-7; TRBD2 matches 12 bases. Trimming cost V 5 bases and J 7 bases; bases outside gene matches: 6. This CDR3 is 14 amino acids long. CDR3 residues: CASSRTSGKPEQYF. In nucleotides, the CDR3 is TGTGCCAGCAGTCGGACTAGCGGGAAACCTGAGCAGTACTTC.

This clonotype was recorded only once. A read error may explain this, as a much larger clone is one base away. The gene calls are TRBV6-2 or TRBV6-3 and TRBJ2-5; 9 nucleotides match TRBD1. Germline CDR1 and CDR2: MNHEY and SVGEGT. The CDR3 is made up of 14 amino acids. CDR3 amino acids: CACSDTGGAETQYF. The CDR3 coding sequence is TGTGCCTGCAGTGATACAGGGGGCGCGGAGACCCAGTACTTC.

This clonotype has just a few counts. The chain combines TRBV7-9 with TRBJ2-5, with 8 bases matching TRBD2. Germline V gene sequence: CDR1 SEHNR, CDR2 FQNEAQ (reference sequence). CDR3 length: 15 amino acids. V lost 4 bases to trimming and J lost 7 bases; unmatched junction nucleotides: 11. The CDR3 reads CASSSGLAAMGTQYF. CDR3 sequence (DNA): TGTGCCAGCAGCTCCGGACTAGCCGCAATGGGGACCCAGTACTTC.

This chain links TRBV5-1 with TRBJ1-4; D gene unclear. Trimming pared 0 bases from V and 4 bases from J, leaving 7 bases between. The CDR3 totals 14 residues. Per the germline V gene, CDR1 is SGHRS and CDR2 is YFSETQ. The CDR3 here is CASSLGASNEKLFF. The CDR3 nucleotides are TGCGCCAGCAGCTTGGGGGCAAGTAATGAAAAACTGTTTTTT. The variable domain in full, with the rest retrieved from reference TRBV5-1 and TRBJ1-4, is KAGVTQTPRYLIKTRGQQVTLSCSPISGHRSVSWYQQTPGQGLQFLFEYFSETQRNKGNFPGRFSGRQFSNSRSEMNVSTLELGDSALYLCASSLGASNEKLFFGSGTQLSVL.

This clonotype was seen repeatedly, ten times or more. The genes are TRBV28 and TRBJ2-7; TRBD1 agrees at 7 bases. After removal of 6 bases from V and 7 bases from J, the junction contained 21 bases not matched to a gene. The CDR3 consists of 17 residues. In germline, CDR1 is MDHEN, CDR2 SYDVKM. CDR3 residues: CASSLAQAPDRAREQYF. Here the CDR3 DNA reads TGTGCCAGCAGCCTCGCCCAAGCGCCAGACAGGGCTCGGGAGCAGTACTTC.

This clonotype was counted ten times or more. The chain has TRBV7-8 and TRBJ2-3; 12 bases align to TRBD2. With 0 bases clipped from V and 5 bases from J, the junction kept 3 bases outside the gene matches. The CDR3 length is 16 residues. Germline CDR1 reads SGHVS; CDR2 reads FQNEAQ. The CDR3 coding sequence is TGTGCCAGCAGCTTAGCTAGACTAGCGGGAGAAGATACGCAGTATTTT. Amino acids: CASSLARLAGEDTQYF. Variable domain in full (rest from reference TRBV7-8 and TRBJ2-3): GAGVSQSPRYKVAKRGQDVALRCDPISGHVSLFWYQQALGQGPEFLTYFQNEAQLDKSGLPSDRFFAERPEGSVSTLKIQRTQQEDSAVYLCASSLARLAGEDTQYFGPGTRLTVL.

This CDR3 reads CASSESGNAIYF. The CDR3 DNA reads TGTGCCAGCAGTGAAAGCGGGAACGCCATATATTTT. The V gene is TRBV6-1, the J gene TRBJ1-3; no clear D gene. The CDR3 is 12 residues long. Between the trimmed V and J ends, which lost 2 bases and 11 bases, there was a span of 10 bases. Germline V gene sequence: CDR1 MNHNS, CDR2 SASEGT.

The V call is TRBV20-1, the J call TRBJ2-3, with 14 positions matching TRBD2. The CDR3 has 18 residues. V trimming: 5 bases; J trimming: 4 bases; junction bases outside the gene matches: 14. Looked up from germline, CDR1 is DFQATT and CDR2 is SNEGSKA (reference sequence). CDR3 sequence: CSASTSGRALGQADTQYF. The DNA of the CDR3 is TGCAGTGCTTCGACTAGCGGGAGGGCCCTAGGGCAGGCAGATACGCAGTATTTT.

The sample holds many counts of this clonotype. The chain carries TRBV28 and TRBJ2-3, with unresolved D. CDR1 is MDHEN, CDR2 SYDVKM, per germline. The CDR3 runs 14 residues. V lost 5 bases and J 1 base, leaving 10 bases between the germline ends. CDR3 residues: CASSLRLRTDTQYF. DNA for the CDR3: TGTGCCAGCAGTCTCAGGCTTCGCACAGATACGCAGTATTTT.

This clonotype was counted only a few times. CDR3 loop: CASRDAGATGELFF. CDR3 in DNA: TGTGCCAGCAGGGACGCAGGGGCCACCGGGGAGCTGTTTTTT. This chain uses TRBV7-9 with TRBJ2-2; D might be TRBD1 (6 bases). The germline V and J ends were trimmed by 6 bases and 4 bases, with 12 bases remaining between them. Germline CDR1 reads SEHNR; CDR2 reads FQNEAQ (reference sequence). This CDR3 contains 14 residues.

The gene calls are TRBV6-1 and TRBJ1-5, with D tentatively TRBD1 (6 bases). Germline V lookup: CDR1 MNHNS, CDR2 SASEGT. V was cut by 11 bases and J by 5 bases, with 19 bases left in between. The CDR3 runs to 14 residues. The CDR3 region is CACAPEGGHQPQHF. The CDR3 bases are TGTGCCTGCGCCCCCGAGGGGGGACATCAGCCCCAGCATTTT.

With regard to this clonotype: This clone may be a read error of a much larger clone one base away. The V call is TRBV6-2 or TRBV6-3, the J call TRBJ2-1; no clear D gene. The CDR3 length is 13 residues. Per germline, CDR1 MNHEY and CDR2 SVGEGT. This CDR3 is CASSENRDNGQFF. The CDR3 DNA reads TGTGCCAGCAGTGAAAACCGAGACAATGGGCAGTTCTTC.